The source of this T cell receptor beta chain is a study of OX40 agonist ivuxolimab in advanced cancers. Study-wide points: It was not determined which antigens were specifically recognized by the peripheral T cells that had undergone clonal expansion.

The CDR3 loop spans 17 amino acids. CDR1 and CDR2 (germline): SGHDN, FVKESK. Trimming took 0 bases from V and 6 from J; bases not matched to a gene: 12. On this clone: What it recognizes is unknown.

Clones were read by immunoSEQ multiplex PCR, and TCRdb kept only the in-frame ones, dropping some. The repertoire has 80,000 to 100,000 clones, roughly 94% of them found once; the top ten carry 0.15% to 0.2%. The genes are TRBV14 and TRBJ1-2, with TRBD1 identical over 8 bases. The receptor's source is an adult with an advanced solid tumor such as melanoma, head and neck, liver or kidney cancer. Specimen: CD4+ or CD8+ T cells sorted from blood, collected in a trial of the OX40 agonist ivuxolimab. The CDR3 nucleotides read TGTGCCAGCAGCCAAGAGCAGGGGGCGCAGGATTTTCATGGCTACACCTTC. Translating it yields CASSQEQGAQDFHGYTF.